The entry that follows covers one T cell receptor beta chain sequence. Original analysis: Estimates of nucleated cell counts were drawn from the amplification of reference gene primers. TCRdb's table, derived via immunoSEQ multiplex PCR, lists solely in-frame clones and lacks some. The D gene and trimming were derived from the DNA, and the V and J assignments and clone size from that table. This sample has about 400,000 clones, with roughly 91% found just once. The cohort comprised adults aged about 18 to 100 years residing in around 25 US areas. Recovered status in Cohort 3 required two negative PCRs, clearance, or symptom resolution. This entry belongs to a study of blood T cell repertoires in COVID-19. Whole-study context: Samples representing acute and convalescent COVID-19 were sourced from the United States, Italy and Spain.

This CDR3 region has 15 residues. The junction had 11 bases not matched to a gene; V was cut back by 6 bases and J by 3 bases. Germline V gene data show CDR1 as SGHVS and CDR2 as FQNEAQ. The TCR originated in a woman between 25 and 40 years old who had recovered from COVID-19. The sample consisted of PBMCs or T cells enriched from blood (not recorded which). This chain joins TRBV7-8 and TRBJ2-7, with TRBD1 matching 7 bases. CDR3 in amino acids: CASRNTGALFYEQYF. DNA of the CDR3: TGTGCCAGCAGAAATACAGGGGCCCTCTTCTACGAGCAGTACTTC.